This TCR beta chain was sequenced during a study of CD8+CD57+ T cells in acquired aplastic anemia. The template used for profiling TCR beta VDJ and CDR3 was genomic DNA. From the reads, TCRdb called clonotypes with MiXCR, one entry per CDR3 protein. The profile shows about 260,000 distinct CDR3 sequences, approximately 79% of them singletons. It was patients with CD8+CD57+ cell expansion by flow cytometry who were chosen for sequencing. Note on this clonotype: Since the CDR3 does not end with the conserved phenylalanine or tryptophan, this likely comes from a read error. Because the CDR3's place on the DNA is in doubt, the DNA is left out and the CDR3 is given as listed by TCRdb.

The germline V gene encodes CDR1 SGHVS and CDR2 FQNEAQ. The CDR3 is made up of 13 amino acids, end residues included. The sample consisted of sorted CD4+, CD8+, or CD8+CD57+ T cells (not recorded which) from PBMCs. The receptor comes from a human donor with aplastic anemia. The chain combines TRBV7-8 with TRBJ1-1. CDR3 in amino acids: CASSVAGVADTQY.